This entry lists 9 T cell receptor beta chains sequenced from one sample in a study of shared clonotypes between healthy human individuals. Clones were read by immunoSEQ multiplex PCR, and TCRdb kept only the in-frame ones, dropping some. The sample consists of roughly 510,000 clones, over 75% of them appearing once. The material sequenced was PBMCs. These receptors were obtained from a woman aged 40 to 50 in good health. Some clones in this sample may be carry-over from other donors' samples.

This sequence joins TRBV6-1 and TRBJ2-1, with 14 bases matching TRBD2. Per the germline V gene, CDR1 is MNHNS and CDR2 is SASEGT. CDR3 length equals 16 residues. V was clipped by 4 bases and J by 12 bases; unmatched bases: 11. The CDR3 region has the DNA TGTGCCAGCAGTGTGGGACTAGCGGGAGATGCCTCTATGCAGTTCTTC. Its translation is CASSVGLAGDASMQFF.

On this clone itself: The germline gene is not matched at one end of the junction; a read error may be the cause. J is TRBJ2-5 and V is TRBV7-7, with 8 bases lining up with TRBD2. This CDR3 has 15 amino acids. Germline assignment: CDR1 SSHAT and CDR2 FNYEAQ (reference sequence). The CDR3 loop is CASSYRGLAGETQYF. The DNA of the CDR3 is TGTGCTAGCAGCTACCGCGGACTAGCCGGGGAGACCCAGTACTTC.

This chain uses TRBV4-2 with TRBJ2-7, with TRBD2 matching 9 bases. Trimming at V came to 0 bases and at J to 6 bases, leaving 12 bases not matched to a gene. The length of the CDR3 is 17 residues. Looked up from germline, CDR1 is LGHNA and CDR2 is YNFKEQ. The DNA of the CDR3 is TGTGCCAGCAGCCAAGATTCAATAGCGGGAGTGGATCGCGAGCAGTACTTC. Translating it yields CASSQDSIAGVDREQYF.

J is TRBJ2-7 and V is TRBV10-3, with D tentatively TRBD2 (6 bases). Between the trimmed V and J ends, which lost 0 bases and 7 bases, there was a span of 10 bases. The length of the CDR3 is 13 residues. Germline V gene lookup returns CDR1 ENHRY and CDR2 SYGVKD. The CDR3 DNA reads as TGTGCCATCAGTGAGTCGGGGGGATGGGAGCAGTACTTC. Translation: CAISESGGWEQYF.

The chain carries TRBV27 and TRBJ1-1; 8 bases align to TRBD1. CDR3 length: 14 amino acids. CDR1 is MNHEY and CDR2 is SMNVEV in the germline V gene (reference sequence). V trimming: 5 bases; J trimming: 4 bases; junction bases outside the gene matches: 6. Here the CDR3 DNA reads TGTGCCAGCAGTGTAGACAGGGGAACCACTGAAGCTTTCTTT. Translated, it gives CASSVDRGTTEAFF.

The chain carries TRBV25-1 and TRBJ2-1; TRBD2 agrees at 10 bases. Germline trimming cut 3 bases from V and 6 bases from J; bases unmatched to any gene: 8. The CDR3 extends over 16 amino acids. Germline V CDR1 and CDR2: MGHDK, SYGVNS. This CDR3 reads CASSDQSGRERNEQFF. The CDR3 DNA is TGTGCCAGCAGTGATCAGAGCGGGAGGGAACGCAATGAGCAGTTCTTC.

The V and J genes are TRBV4-3 and TRBJ2-2; TRBD1 matches at 9 bases. CDR1 LGHNA and CDR2 YSLEER come from the germline V gene. This CDR3 has 20 amino acids. The V gene end was trimmed by 1 base and the J gene end by 3 bases; junction bases not matched to a gene: 15. The CDR3 DNA is TGCGCCAGCAGCCAAGGAGGCCGCAGAATACAGGGGGCTGACACCGGGGAGCTGTTTTTT. Its protein is CASSQGGRRIQGADTGELFF.

This chain links TRBV27 with TRBJ2-7, with unresolved D. In germline, CDR1 is MNHEY, CDR2 SMNVEV (reference sequence). V gave up 1 base and J gave up 4 bases, with 26 bases separating them. The CDR3 is made up of 19 amino acids. CDR3 coding DNA: TGTGCCAGCAGTTTATATGCCTCGATGTTTAGCCCTTATTCTTACGAGCAGTACTTC. As protein: CASSLYASMFSPYSYEQYF.

The chain combines TRBV9 with TRBJ2-3; D is ambiguous. CDR3 length equals 19 residues. Germline-derived CDR1 and CDR2 are SGDLS and YYNGEE. With 1 base removed from V and 0 bases from J, the gap between germline ends came to 21 bases. The CDR3 bases are TGTGCCAGCAGCGTACCTTCGGACCCATTCATGACTAGCACAGATACGCAGTATTTT. As protein: CASSVPSDPFMTSTDTQYF. The full variable domain, in which reference TRBV9 and TRBJ2-3 provide the parts outside the CDR3, is DSGVTQTPKHLITATGQRVTLRCSPRSGDLSVYWYQQSLDQGLQFLIQYYNGEERAKGNILERFSAQQFPDLHSELNLSSLELGDSALYFCASSVPSDPFMTSTDTQYFGPGTRLTVL.